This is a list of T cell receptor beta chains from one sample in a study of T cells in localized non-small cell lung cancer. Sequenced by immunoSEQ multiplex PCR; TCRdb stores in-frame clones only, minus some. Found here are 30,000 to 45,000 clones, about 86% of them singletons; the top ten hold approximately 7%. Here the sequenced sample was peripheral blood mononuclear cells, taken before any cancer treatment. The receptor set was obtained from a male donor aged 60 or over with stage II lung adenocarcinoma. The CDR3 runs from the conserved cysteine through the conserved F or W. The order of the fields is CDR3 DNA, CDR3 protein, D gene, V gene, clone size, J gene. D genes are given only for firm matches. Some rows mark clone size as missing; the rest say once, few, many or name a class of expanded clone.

DNA: TGTGCCAGCAGCTTCTTAACAGGAGGCACTGAAGCTTTCTTT; CDR3: CASSFLTGGTEAFF; D: .; V: TRBV7-2; size: .; J: TRBJ1-1
DNA: TGTGCCAGCAGCCCCGGGACTAGCGTTTCAGATACGCAGTATTTT; CDR3: CASSPGTSVSDTQYF; D: TRBD2; V: TRBV6-1; size: .; J: TRBJ2-3
DNA: TGCAGCGTTGACACAGGGGAGTACGAGCAGTACTTC; CDR3: CSVDTGEYEQYF; D: TRBD1; V: TRBV29-1; size: .; J: TRBJ2-7
DNA: TGTGCCAGCAGTTACAAGAGGAACACTGAAGCTTTCTTT; CDR3: CASSYKRNTEAFF; D: .; V: TRBV6-5; size: .; J: TRBJ1-1
DNA: TGTGCTAGTGGTTTGGTACTCGGGGACAGGGGCCCGATGAACACTGAAGCTTTCTTT; CDR3: CASGLVLGDRGPMNTEAFF; D: TRBD1; V: TRBV12-5; size: .; J: TRBJ1-1
DNA: TGTGCCAGCAGCTTAATAACAGGGACGGTCTACGAGCAGTACTTC; CDR3: CASSLITGTVYEQYF; D: .; V: TRBV7-2; size: .; J: TRBJ2-7
DNA: TGTGCCAGCAGCTTATCCCGACAGGCCATGAACACTGAAGCTTTCTTT; CDR3: CASSLSRQAMNTEAFF; D: .; V: TRBV7-8; size: .; J: TRBJ1-1
DNA: TGTGCCTGGAGGGGCGGCAATGAGCAGTTCTTC; CDR3: CAWRGGNEQFF; D: .; V: TRBV30; size: .; J: TRBJ2-1
DNA: TGTGCCAGCAGCTTGGCTCTGGGGATGAACACTGAAGCTTTCTTT; CDR3: CASSLALGMNTEAFF; D: .; V: TRBV5-8; size: .; J: TRBJ1-1
DNA: TGTGCCAGCAGTCTGCGAGGGGTCCCCCTCTCCTACGAGCAGTACTTC; CDR3: CASSLRGVPLSYEQYF; D: .; V: TRBV28; size: .; J: TRBJ2-7
DNA: TGTGCCAGCAGTCGCCAACTGGCAACTAATGAAAAACTGTTTTTT; CDR3: CASSRQLATNEKLFF; D: .; V: TRBV27; size: .; J: TRBJ1-4
DNA: TGTGCCAGCAGCGCTGCGGAGAGTGGGACCCAGTACTTC; CDR3: CASSAAESGTQYF; D: .; V: TRBV9; size: .; J: TRBJ2-5
DNA: TGTGCCAGCAGCCGCCTATGGGGAGGCCCCTACGAGCAGTACTTC; CDR3: CASSRLWGGPYEQYF; D: .; V: TRBV7-2; size: .; J: TRBJ2-7
DNA: TGTGCCAGCCAGAGGGAACCGAACACCGGGGAGCTGTTTTTT; CDR3: CASQREPNTGELFF; D: .; V: TRBV7-2; size: .; J: TRBJ2-2
DNA: TGTGCCAGCAGCTTGTCTGGGGGGACAGCTTTCTTT; CDR3: CASSLSGGTAFF; D: .; V: TRBV5-4; size: .; J: TRBJ1-1
DNA: TGTGCCAGCAGTCCGCCAAGGGGGCGCAGTCAGCCCCAGCATTTT; CDR3: CASSPPRGRSQPQHF; D: TRBD1; V: TRBV28; size: .; J: TRBJ1-5
DNA: TGTGCCAGCAGTTTACCCCAGGACCGTGAAGCTTTCTTT; CDR3: CASSLPQDREAFF; D: .; V: TRBV6-5; size: .; J: TRBJ1-1
DNA: TGTGCCAGCAGCTTGGCCACAGGGGCCGGGGCAGATACGCAGTATTTT; CDR3: CASSLATGAGADTQYF; D: TRBD1; V: TRBV5-4; size: .; J: TRBJ2-3
DNA: TGTGCCAGCAGCTTACCCCAGGGACTTGGAGGCGAGCAGTACTTC; CDR3: CASSLPQGLGGEQYF; D: .; V: TRBV7-9; size: .; J: TRBJ2-7
DNA: TGTGCCAGCAGCACGGGACTAGCGGGTGACGAGCAGTACTTC; CDR3: CASSTGLAGDEQYF; D: TRBD2; V: TRBV7-8; size: .; J: TRBJ2-7
DNA: TGCAGCGTTGAAGGGGCGGGTAACACTGAAGCTTTCTTT; CDR3: CSVEGAGNTEAFF; D: .; V: TRBV29-1; size: .; J: TRBJ1-1
DNA: TGTGCCAGCAGCCCCCAACAGGGGGCCTACAATGAGCAGTTCTTC; CDR3: CASSPQQGAYNEQFF; D: TRBD1; V: TRBV11-1; size: .; J: TRBJ2-1
DNA: TGTGCCAGCAGTTGGGACAGAGGGAACACTGAAGCTTTCTTT; CDR3: CASSWDRGNTEAFF; D: TRBD1; V: TRBV6-6; size: .; J: TRBJ1-1
DNA: TGTGCCAGCAGTGGAGTTCCGAACACCGGGGAGCTGTTTTTT; CDR3: CASSGVPNTGELFF; D: .; V: TRBV6-4; size: .; J: TRBJ2-2
DNA: TGTGCCAGCAGCCGGGGGCTAGGGGAAAAACTGTTTTTT; CDR3: CASSRGLGEKLFF; D: .; V: TRBV14; size: .; J: TRBJ1-4
DNA: TGTGCCAGCAGTGCGGGGGGGATAGCGGGATTCTACAATGAGCAGTTCTTC; CDR3: CASSAGGIAGFYNEQFF; D: TRBD2; V: TRBV27; size: .; J: TRBJ2-1
DNA: TGTGCCTGGAGTGCCCCCCATCCGGGGGCTTTCTTT; CDR3: CAWSAPHPGAFF; D: .; V: TRBV30; size: .; J: TRBJ1-1
DNA: TGTGCCAGCAGTTCTACGGGGACAGTAACTAATGAAAAACTGTTTTTT; CDR3: CASSSTGTVTNEKLFF; D: TRBD1; V: TRBV28; size: .; J: TRBJ1-4
DNA: TGTGCCAGCAGTTTAAAACCAGGCCACTATGGCTACACCTTC; CDR3: CASSLKPGHYGYTF; D: .; V: TRBV28; size: .; J: TRBJ1-2
DNA: TGCGCCAGCAGCTTGGGGCAGGGGACCGCCCCAGATACGCAGTATTTT; CDR3: CASSLGQGTAPDTQYF; D: .; V: TRBV5-1; size: .; J: TRBJ2-3
DNA: TGTGCCAGTAAAATACAGGGGGCAGGTCAGCCCCAGCATTTT; CDR3: CASKIQGAGQPQHF; D: TRBD1; V: TRBV19; size: .; J: TRBJ1-5
DNA: TGTGCCAGCAGCTTCTCGGGAGCGAGCCAAGAGACCCAGTACTTC; CDR3: CASSFSGASQETQYF; D: .; V: TRBV11-1; size: .; J: TRBJ2-5
DNA: TGTGCCAGCAGCAAAAAGTTTGGGACAGGCCACAATGAGCAGTTCTTC; CDR3: CASSKKFGTGHNEQFF; D: .; V: TRBV21-1; size: .; J: TRBJ2-1
DNA: TGTGCCAGCAGCGTGGTCTACGAGGGGAGTGAGCAGTTCTTC; CDR3: CASSVVYEGSEQFF; D: .; V: TRBV9; size: .; J: TRBJ2-1
DNA: TGTGCCAGCAGCCCGCGGACAGGAGGGGGGACTGAAGCTTTCTTT; CDR3: CASSPRTGGGTEAFF; D: TRBD1; V: TRBV7-9; size: .; J: TRBJ1-1
DNA: TGTGCCAGTAGAAAGGTAGGAATGAACACTGAAGCTTTCTTT; CDR3: CASRKVGMNTEAFF; D: .; V: TRBV19; size: once; J: TRBJ1-1
DNA: TGTGCCAGCAGTTTAGGGACATGGAGGAACACCGGGGAGCTGTTTTTT; CDR3: CASSLGTWRNTGELFF; D: .; V: TRBV28; size: .; J: TRBJ2-2
DNA: TGTGCCAGCTCACCCACCCAGCGGGGGGTGAACACTGAAGCTTTCTTT; CDR3: CASSPTQRGVNTEAFF; D: .; V: TRBV18; size: .; J: TRBJ1-1
DNA: TGTGCCAGCAGGGTGATTGAAGCTTTCTTT; CDR3: CASRVIEAFF; D: .; V: TRBV6-6; size: few; J: TRBJ1-1
DNA: TGTGCCAGTAGTTCCCGACTAGGCCTTGTGTCAGATACGCAGTATTTT; CDR3: CASSSRLGLVSDTQYF; D: .; V: TRBV19; size: .; J: TRBJ2-3
DNA: TGTGCCAGCAGACATGACGGTGCAACTAATGAAAAACTGTTTTTT; CDR3: CASRHDGATNEKLFF; D: .; V: TRBV6-5; size: .; J: TRBJ1-4
DNA: TGTGCCAGCACCGCCGGGACAGGGAATGGCTACACCTTC; CDR3: CASTAGTGNGYTF; D: TRBD1; V: TRBV9; size: .; J: TRBJ1-2
DNA: TGTGCCAGCAGTGTTGATGGGGCCAAAAACATTCAGTACTTC; CDR3: CASSVDGAKNIQYF; D: .; V: TRBV2; size: .; J: TRBJ2-4
DNA: TGTGCCAGCAGCCCTCGGACTAGCGTCCACGAGCAGTACTTC; CDR3: CASSPRTSVHEQYF; D: TRBD2; V: TRBV13; size: .; J: TRBJ2-7
DNA: TGTGCCTGGAGTCTCAATCGAGAGACCCAGTACTTC; CDR3: CAWSLNRETQYF; D: .; V: TRBV30; size: .; J: TRBJ2-5
DNA: TGTGTCAGAAGCCAGGTACCCTCACCCGGAAACACCATATATTTT; CDR3: CVRSQVPSPGNTIYF; D: .; V: TRBV7-5; size: .; J: TRBJ1-3
DNA: TGTGCCAGCTCATCGTTACCCATTACCGGTGGGCAGACGGGTTATGGCTACACCTTC; CDR3: CASSSLPITGGQTGYGYTF; D: .; V: TRBV18; size: few; J: TRBJ1-2
DNA: TGCGCCAGCAGCTTGGGACGCAGAAGCTCCTACGAGCAGTACTTC; CDR3: CASSLGRRSSYEQYF; D: .; V: TRBV5-1; size: few; J: TRBJ2-7
DNA: TGCGCCAGCAGCCAGGACGTCCCGTACGAGCAGTACTTC; CDR3: CASSQDVPYEQYF; D: .; V: TRBV4-3; size: .; J: TRBJ2-7
DNA: TGTGCCAGCAGCTTTAGGACTAGCGGGAGAGGGGGGCATGGTACGCAGTATTTT; CDR3: CASSFRTSGRGGHGTQYF; D: TRBD2; V: TRBV7-2; size: few; J: TRBJ2-3
DNA: TGTGCCAGCAGCTTCGGTAGCGGGGCCTACGAGCAGTACTTC; CDR3: CASSFGSGAYEQYF; D: TRBD2; V: TRBV7-2; size: .; J: TRBJ2-7
DNA: TGTGCCAGCTCACCAGCGGTAGCGGACACCATATATTTT; CDR3: CASSPAVADTIYF; D: .; V: TRBV18; size: .; J: TRBJ1-3
DNA: TGTGCCAGCAGCCCCCAGGCGGGAGGATCCGATGAGCAGTTCTTC; CDR3: CASSPQAGGSDEQFF; D: TRBD2; V: TRBV5-6; size: .; J: TRBJ2-1
DNA: TGTGCCAGTAGTAAGGGACAGGGCAGGGGAGAAAACATTCAGTACTTC; CDR3: CASSKGQGRGENIQYF; D: TRBD1; V: TRBV19; size: few; J: TRBJ2-4
DNA: TGTGCCATCAGTGGGGACAGGGGTATCAATGAAGCTTTCTTT; CDR3: CAISGDRGINEAFF; D: TRBD1; V: TRBV10-3; size: .; J: TRBJ1-1
DNA: TGTGCCAGCAGTCTGGAGGCGTCGGGGGGCGAGCAGTACTTC; CDR3: CASSLEASGGEQYF; D: TRBD2; V: TRBV6-1; size: .; J: TRBJ2-7
DNA: TGTGCCAGCAGCTTAGTAGGGGGGAACACTGAAGCTTTCTTT; CDR3: CASSLVGGNTEAFF; D: .; V: TRBV11-2; size: .; J: TRBJ1-1